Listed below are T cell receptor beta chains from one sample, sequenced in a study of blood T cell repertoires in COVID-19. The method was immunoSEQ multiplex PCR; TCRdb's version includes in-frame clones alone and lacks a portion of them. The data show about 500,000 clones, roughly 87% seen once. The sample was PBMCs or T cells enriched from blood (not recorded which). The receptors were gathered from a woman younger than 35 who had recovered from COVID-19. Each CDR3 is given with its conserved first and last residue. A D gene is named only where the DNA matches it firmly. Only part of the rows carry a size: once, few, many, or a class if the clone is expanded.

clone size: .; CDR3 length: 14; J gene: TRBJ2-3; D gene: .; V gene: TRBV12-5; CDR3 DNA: TGTGCTAGTGCCTTTAACTGGGGGGAAGATACGCAGTATTTT; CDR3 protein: CASAFNWGEDTQYF
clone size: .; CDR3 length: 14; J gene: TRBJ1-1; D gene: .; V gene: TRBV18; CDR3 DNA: TGTGCCAGCTCACCAGAGGCCAGGAACACTGAAGCTTTCTTT; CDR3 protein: CASSPEARNTEAFF
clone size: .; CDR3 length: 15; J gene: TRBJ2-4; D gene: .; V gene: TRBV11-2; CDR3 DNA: TGTGCCAGCAGCTTAAGTGTTCAGGTCCAAAACATTCAGTACTTC; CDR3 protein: CASSLSVQVQNIQYF
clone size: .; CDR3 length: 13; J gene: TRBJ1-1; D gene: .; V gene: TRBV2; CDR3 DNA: TGTGCCAGCAAAGAGGTGTTGAACACTGAAGCTTTCTTT; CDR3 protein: CASKEVLNTEAFF
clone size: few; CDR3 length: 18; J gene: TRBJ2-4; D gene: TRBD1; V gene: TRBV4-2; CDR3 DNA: TGTGCCAGCAGCCCTGGACAGGGGAACTCCGAGGGCAAAAACATTCAGTACTTC; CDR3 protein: CASSPGQGNSEGKNIQYF
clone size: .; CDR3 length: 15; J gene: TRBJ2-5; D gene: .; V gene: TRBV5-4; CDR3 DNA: TGTGCCAGCAGCTTGGATCGAGGGAACCAGGAGACCCAGTACTTC; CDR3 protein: CASSLDRGNQETQYF
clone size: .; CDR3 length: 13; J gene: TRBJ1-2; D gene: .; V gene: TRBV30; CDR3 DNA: TGTGCCTGGACCCCTCGGGGGGCGGATGGCTACACCTTC; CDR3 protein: CAWTPRGADGYTF
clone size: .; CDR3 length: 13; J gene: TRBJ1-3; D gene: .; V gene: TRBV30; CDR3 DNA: TGTGCCTGGAGTGTTAGCTCTGGAAACACCATATATTTT; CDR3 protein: CAWSVSSGNTIYF
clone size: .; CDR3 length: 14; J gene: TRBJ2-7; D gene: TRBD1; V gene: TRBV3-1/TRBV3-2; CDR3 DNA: TGTGCCAGCAGCCATTGGGACAGGGGAGGCGAGCAGTACTTC; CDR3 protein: CASSHWDRGGEQYF
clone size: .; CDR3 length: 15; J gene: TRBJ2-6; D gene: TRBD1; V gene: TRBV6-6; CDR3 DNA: TGTGCCATCTCCGGACAGGGCTCTGGGGCCAACGTCCTGACTTTC; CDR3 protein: CAISGQGSGANVLTF
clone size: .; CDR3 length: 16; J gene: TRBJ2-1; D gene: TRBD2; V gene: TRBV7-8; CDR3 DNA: TGTGCCAGCAGCTTAGGTAGGCTAGCGGGGGCCTCCGGGCAGTTCTTC; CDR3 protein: CASSLGRLAGASGQFF
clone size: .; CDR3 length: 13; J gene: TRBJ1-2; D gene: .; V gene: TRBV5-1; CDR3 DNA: TGCGCCAGCAGCTTGTCGGACAGCTATGGCTACACCTTC; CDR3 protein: CASSLSDSYGYTF
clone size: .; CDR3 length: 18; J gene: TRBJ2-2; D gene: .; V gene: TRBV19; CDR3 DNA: TGTGCCAGTACCCCCTCGCGGGGTCGCGAGTCGAACACCGGGGAGCTGTTTTTT; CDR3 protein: CASTPSRGRESNTGELFF
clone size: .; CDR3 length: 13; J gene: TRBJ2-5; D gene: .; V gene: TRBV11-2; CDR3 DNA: TGTGCCAGCAGCCTCGGGCGGGAAGAGACCCAGTACTTC; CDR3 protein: CASSLGREETQYF
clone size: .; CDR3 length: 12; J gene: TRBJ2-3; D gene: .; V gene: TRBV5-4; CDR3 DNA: TGTGCCAGCAGCTTGCACACAGATACGCAGTATTTT; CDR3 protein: CASSLHTDTQYF
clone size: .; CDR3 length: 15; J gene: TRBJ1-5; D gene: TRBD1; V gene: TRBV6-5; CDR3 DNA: TGTGCCAGCAGTTACGTCACAGGGGGAGATCAGCCCCAGCATTTT; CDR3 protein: CASSYVTGGDQPQHF
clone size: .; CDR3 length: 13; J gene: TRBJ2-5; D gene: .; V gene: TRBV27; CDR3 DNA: TGTGCCAGCAGCCATTCTACAGGGAGGACCCAGTACTTC; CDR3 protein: CASSHSTGRTQYF
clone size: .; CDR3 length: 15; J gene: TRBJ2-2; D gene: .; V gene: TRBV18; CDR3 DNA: TGTGCCAGCTCACCACTCTTCTCGAACACCGGGGAGCTGTTTTTT; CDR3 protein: CASSPLFSNTGELFF
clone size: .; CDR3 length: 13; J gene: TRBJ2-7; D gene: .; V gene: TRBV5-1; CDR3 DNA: TGCGCCAGCAGCATCCAGATCTCCTACGAGCAGTACTTC; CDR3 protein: CASSIQISYEQYF
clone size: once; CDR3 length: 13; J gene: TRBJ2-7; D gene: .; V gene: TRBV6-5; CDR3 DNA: TGTGCCAGCAGCCGGGACACTTCCTACGAGCAGTACTTC; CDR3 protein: CASSRDTSYEQYF
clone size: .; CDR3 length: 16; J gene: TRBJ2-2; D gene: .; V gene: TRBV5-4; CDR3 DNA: TGTGCCAGCAGCTTGGGTTCCGGGGGAAGCACCGGGGAGCTGTTTTTT; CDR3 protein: CASSLGSGGSTGELFF
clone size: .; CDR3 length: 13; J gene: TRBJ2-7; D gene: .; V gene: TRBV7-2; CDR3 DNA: TGTGCCAGCAGCTTCATAAGGGGCCACGAGCAGTACTTC; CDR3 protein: CASSFIRGHEQYF
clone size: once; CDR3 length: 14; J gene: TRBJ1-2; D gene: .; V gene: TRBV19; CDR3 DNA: TGTGCCAGTAGTATCGTAGGGGAGGACTATGGCTACACCTTC; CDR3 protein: CASSIVGEDYGYTF
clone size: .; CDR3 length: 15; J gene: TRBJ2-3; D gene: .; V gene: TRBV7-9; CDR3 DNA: TGTGCCGGCTTCGGGGAACTAGCAAGCACAGATACGCAGTATTTT; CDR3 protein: CAGFGELASTDTQYF
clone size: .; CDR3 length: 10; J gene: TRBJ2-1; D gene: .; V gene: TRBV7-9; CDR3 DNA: TGTGCCAGCAGCTTAGACAGTAAGATCTTC; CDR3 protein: CASSLDSKIF
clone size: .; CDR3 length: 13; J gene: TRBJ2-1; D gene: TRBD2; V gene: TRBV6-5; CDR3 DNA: TGTGCCAGCACCTCGAGCGGGGGGAATGAGCAGTTCTTC; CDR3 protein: CASTSSGGNEQFF
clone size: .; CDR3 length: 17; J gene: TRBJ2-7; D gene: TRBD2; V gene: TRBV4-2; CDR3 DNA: TGTGCCAGCAGCCTGCAACGAGGGCGGGGGGATTCCTACGAGCAGTACTTC; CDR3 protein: CASSLQRGRGDSYEQYF
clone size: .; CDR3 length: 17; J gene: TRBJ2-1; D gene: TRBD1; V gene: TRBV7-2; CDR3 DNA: TGTGCCAGCAGCTTCTCGGCGGGGACAGGGGTTCACAATGAGCAGTTCTTC; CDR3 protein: CASSFSAGTGVHNEQFF
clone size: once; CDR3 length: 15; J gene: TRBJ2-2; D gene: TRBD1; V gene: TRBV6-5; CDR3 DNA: TGTGCCAGCAGCAGGACAGGGGCGAACACCGGGGAGCTGTTTTTT; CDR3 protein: CASSRTGANTGELFF
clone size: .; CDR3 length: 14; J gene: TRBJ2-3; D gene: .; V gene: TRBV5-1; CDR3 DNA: TGCGCCAGCAGCCTGGGGGACTCTCCTAATACGCAGTATTTT; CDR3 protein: CASSLGDSPNTQYF
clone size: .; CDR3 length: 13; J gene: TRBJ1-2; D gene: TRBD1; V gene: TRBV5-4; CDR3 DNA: TGTGCCAGCAGCTTAGACAGGGTAGATGGCTACACCTTC; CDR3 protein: CASSLDRVDGYTF
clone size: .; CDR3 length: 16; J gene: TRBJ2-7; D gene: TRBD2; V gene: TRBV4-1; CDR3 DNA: TGCGCCAGCAGCCAAGATGGTGGTAGCGGGGGGGACGAGCAGTACTTC; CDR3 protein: CASSQDGGSGGDEQYF
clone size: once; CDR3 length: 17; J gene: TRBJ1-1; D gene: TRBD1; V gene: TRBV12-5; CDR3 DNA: TGTGCTAGTGGTTTGCTAAGTCGGGACAGGGTGGCCACTGAAGCTTTCTTT; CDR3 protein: CASGLLSRDRVATEAFF
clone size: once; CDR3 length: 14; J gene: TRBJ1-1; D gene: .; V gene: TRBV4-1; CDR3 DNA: TGCGCCAGCAGCCAAGGTGGGACATTTACTGAAGCTTTCTTT; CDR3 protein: CASSQGGTFTEAFF
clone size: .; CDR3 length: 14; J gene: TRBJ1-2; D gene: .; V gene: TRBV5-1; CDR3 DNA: TGCGCCAGCAGCTTGGTGCAGGGCGGCTATGGCTACACCTTC; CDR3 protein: CASSLVQGGYGYTF
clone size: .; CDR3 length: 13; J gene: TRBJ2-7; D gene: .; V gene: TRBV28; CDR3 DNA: TGTGCCAGCAGACGGGGAAGCTCCTACGAGCAGTACTTC; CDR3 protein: CASRRGSSYEQYF
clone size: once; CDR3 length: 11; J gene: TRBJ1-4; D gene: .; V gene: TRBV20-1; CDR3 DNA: TGCAGCGCCTCGGGTGGTGAAAAACTGTTTTTT; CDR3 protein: CSASGGEKLFF
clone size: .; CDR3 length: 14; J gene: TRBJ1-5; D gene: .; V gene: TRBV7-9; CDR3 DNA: TGTGCCAGCAGCTCCGGGGGGACTAATCAGCCCCAGCATTTT; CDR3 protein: CASSSGGTNQPQHF
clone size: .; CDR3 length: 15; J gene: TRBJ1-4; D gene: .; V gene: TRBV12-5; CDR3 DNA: TGTGCTAGTGGTCTCTCCTCGGGGGGATCTGAAAAACTGTTTTTT; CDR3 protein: CASGLSSGGSEKLFF
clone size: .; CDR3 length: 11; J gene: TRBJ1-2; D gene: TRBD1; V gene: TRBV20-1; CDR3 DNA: TGCAGTGCTCCAGCAGGGGGCGGCTACACCTTC; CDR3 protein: CSAPAGGGYTF
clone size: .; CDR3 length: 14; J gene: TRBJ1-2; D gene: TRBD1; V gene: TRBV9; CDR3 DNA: TGTGCCAGCAGCTCCGCACAGGGGGTAGCTGGCTACACCTTC; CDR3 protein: CASSSAQGVAGYTF
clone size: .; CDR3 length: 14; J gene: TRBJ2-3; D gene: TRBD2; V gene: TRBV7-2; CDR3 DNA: TGTGCCAGCACCCGGGGGGGTATGCCAGATACGCAGTATTTT; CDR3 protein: CASTRGGMPDTQYF
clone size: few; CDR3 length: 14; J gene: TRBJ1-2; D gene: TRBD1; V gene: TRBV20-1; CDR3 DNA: TGCAGTGCTAGTAGGCCTAGGACAGGGAACGGCTACACCTTC; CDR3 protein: CSASRPRTGNGYTF
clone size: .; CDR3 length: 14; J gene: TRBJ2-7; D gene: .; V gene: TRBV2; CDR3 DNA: TGTGCCAGCTCCCGACACCAAGTCTCCTACGAGCAGTACTTC; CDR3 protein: CASSRHQVSYEQYF
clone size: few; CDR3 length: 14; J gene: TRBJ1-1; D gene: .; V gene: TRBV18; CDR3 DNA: TGTGCCAGCTCACCCTTTCAGGGAAACACTGAAGCTTTCTTT; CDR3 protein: CASSPFQGNTEAFF